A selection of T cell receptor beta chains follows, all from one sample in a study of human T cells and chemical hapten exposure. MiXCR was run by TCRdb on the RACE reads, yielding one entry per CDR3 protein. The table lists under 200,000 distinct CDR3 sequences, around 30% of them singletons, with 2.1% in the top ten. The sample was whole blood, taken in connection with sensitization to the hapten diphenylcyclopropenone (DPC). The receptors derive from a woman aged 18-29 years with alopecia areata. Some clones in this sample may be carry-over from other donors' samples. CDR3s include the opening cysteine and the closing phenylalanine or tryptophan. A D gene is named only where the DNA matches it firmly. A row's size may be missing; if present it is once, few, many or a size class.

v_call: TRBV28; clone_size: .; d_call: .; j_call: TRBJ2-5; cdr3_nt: TGTGCCAGCAGACCCAGGGGTCGAGTAGAGACCCAGTACTTC; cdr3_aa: CASRPRGRVETQYF
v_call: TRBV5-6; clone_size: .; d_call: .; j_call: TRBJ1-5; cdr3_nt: TGTGCCAGCAGCTTGGGGGCGGAGGGCGCGTCCCAGCCCCAGCATTTT; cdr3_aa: CASSLGAEGASQPQHF
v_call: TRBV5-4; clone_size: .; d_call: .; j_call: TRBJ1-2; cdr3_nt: TGTGCCAGCAGCTTTGGGATACAGGGCTACACCTTC; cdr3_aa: CASSFGIQGYTF
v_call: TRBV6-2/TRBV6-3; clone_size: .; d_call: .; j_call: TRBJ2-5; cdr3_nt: TGTGCCAGCAGTACCGGCCTGAAGGAGACCCAGTACTTC; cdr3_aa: CASSTGLKETQYF
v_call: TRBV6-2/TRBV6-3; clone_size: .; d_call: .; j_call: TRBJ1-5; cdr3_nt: TGTGCCAGCAGTTACCGGGCTACCACTTCTCAGCCCCAGCATTTT; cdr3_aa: CASSYRATTSQPQHF
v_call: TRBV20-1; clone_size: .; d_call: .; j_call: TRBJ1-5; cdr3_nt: TGCAGTGCTAGCCATGGGCCAGGGCAGCCCCAGCATTTT; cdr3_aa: CSASHGPGQPQHF
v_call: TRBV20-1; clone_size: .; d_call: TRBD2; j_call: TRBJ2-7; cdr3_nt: TGCAGTGCTAGGGGGGGGATTCTCGAGCAGTACTTC; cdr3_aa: CSARGGILEQYF
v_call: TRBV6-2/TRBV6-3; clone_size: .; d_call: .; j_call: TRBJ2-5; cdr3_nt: TGTGCCAGCAGTTCCGCCTTGAGCCCGCTGGAGACCCAGTACTTC; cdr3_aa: CASSSALSPLETQYF
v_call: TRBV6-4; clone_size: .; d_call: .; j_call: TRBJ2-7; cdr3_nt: TGTGCCAGCAGTGATTCTGGGCCCGACTACGAGCAGTACTTC; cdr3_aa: CASSDSGPDYEQYF
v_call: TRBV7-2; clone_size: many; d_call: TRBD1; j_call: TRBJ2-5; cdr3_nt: TGTGCCAGCAGCTTGGGACAGGGAGGGAGAGAGACCCAGTACTTC; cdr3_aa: CASSLGQGGRETQYF
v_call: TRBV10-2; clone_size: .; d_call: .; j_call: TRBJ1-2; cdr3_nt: TGCGCCAGCAGTGAGGGGTGGAGAGACTACACCTTC; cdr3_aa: CASSEGWRDYTF
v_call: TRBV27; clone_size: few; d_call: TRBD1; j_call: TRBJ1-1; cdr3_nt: TGTGCCAGCAGCCAACAGGGGGTATTCACTGAAGCTTTCTTT; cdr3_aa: CASSQQGVFTEAFF
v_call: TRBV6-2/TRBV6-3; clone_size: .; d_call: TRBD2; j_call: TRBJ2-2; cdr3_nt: TGTGCCAGCAGTTACTCTAGCGGGAAGTACACCGGGGAGCTGTTTTTT; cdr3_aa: CASSYSSGKYTGELFF
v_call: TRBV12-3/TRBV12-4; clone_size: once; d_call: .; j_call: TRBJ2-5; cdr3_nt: TGTGCCAGCAGACCCGGGGGCCGTGAGACCCAGTACTTC; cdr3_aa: CASRPGGRETQYF
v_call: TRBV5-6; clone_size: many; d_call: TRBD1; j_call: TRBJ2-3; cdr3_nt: TGTGCCAGCAGCTTTTTGGACAGGGAGGCAGATACGCAGTATTTT; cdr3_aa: CASSFLDREADTQYF
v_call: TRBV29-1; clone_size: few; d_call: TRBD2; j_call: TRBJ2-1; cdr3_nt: TGCAGCGTTGAGGCTAGCGGGGGGGCAGGGTACAATGAGCAGTTCTTC; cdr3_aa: CSVEASGGAGYNEQFF
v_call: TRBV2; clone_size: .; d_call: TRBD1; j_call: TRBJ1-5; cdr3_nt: TGTGCCAGCAGCGTCGGACAGGGTCGCAATCAGCCCCAGCATTTT; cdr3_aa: CASSVGQGRNQPQHF
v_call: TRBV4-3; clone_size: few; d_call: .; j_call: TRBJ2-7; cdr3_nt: TGCGCCAGCAGCCAAGCCGACGGATACGAGCAGTACTTC; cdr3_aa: CASSQADGYEQYF
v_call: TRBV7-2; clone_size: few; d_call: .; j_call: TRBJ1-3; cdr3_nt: TGTGCCAGCAGCTTAACGGGGGGCTCTGGAAACACCATATATTTT; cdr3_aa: CASSLTGGSGNTIYF
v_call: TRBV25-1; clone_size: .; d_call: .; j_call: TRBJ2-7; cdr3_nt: TGTGCCAGCAGTATTGTCGGTGACGAGCAGTACTTC; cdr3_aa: CASSIVGDEQYF
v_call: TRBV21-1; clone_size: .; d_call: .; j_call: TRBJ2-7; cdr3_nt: TGTGCCAGCAGCACTGGATATCGGGACAGGACCTACGAGCAGTACTTC; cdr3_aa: CASSTGYRDRTYEQYF
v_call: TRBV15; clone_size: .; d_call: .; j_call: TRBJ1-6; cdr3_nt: TGTGCCACCAGCAGAGAGTTAGTAGGGGCGAGGTCACCCCTCCACTTT; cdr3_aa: CATSRELVGARSPLHF
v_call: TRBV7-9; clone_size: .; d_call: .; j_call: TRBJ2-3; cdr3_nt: TGTGCCAGCAGCTCCCCTGGTTTAGCTAGGAGCACAGATACGCAGTATTTT; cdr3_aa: CASSSPGLARSTDTQYF
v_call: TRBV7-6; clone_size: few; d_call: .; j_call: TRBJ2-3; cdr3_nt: TGTGCCAGCAGCTTGGGCACCGCAAGGTTCCCCACAGATACGCAGTATTTT; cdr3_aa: CASSLGTARFPTDTQYF
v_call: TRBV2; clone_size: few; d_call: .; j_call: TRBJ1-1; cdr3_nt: TGTGCCAGCACCAGGGTCACGCCTCCTGAAGCTTTCTTT; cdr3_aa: CASTRVTPPEAFF
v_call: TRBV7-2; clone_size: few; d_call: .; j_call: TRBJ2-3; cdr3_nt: TGTGCCAGCAGCCATAGTAGCGCCCGCACAGATACGCAGTATTTT; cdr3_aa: CASSHSSARTDTQYF
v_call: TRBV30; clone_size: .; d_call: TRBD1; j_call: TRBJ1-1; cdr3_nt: TGTGCCTGGAGCCGGACAGGGGGCTTGGCTTTCTTT; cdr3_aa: CAWSRTGGLAFF
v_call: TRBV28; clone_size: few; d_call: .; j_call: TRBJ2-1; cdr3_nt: TGTGCCAGCAGTTTACCGGGGGTCTCCTACAATGAGCAGTTCTTC; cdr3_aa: CASSLPGVSYNEQFF